Following are 23 T cell receptor beta chains from one sample sequenced in a study of OX40 agonist ivuxolimab in advanced cancers. Profiling relied on immunoSEQ multiplex PCR, and the TCRdb table lists in-frame clones only, not all of them. The sample lists roughly 30,000 clones; approximately 91% were seen once. Source: CD4+ or CD8+ T cells sorted from blood, taken in a trial of the OX40 agonist ivuxolimab. The source is an adult with an advanced solid tumor such as melanoma, head and neck, liver or kidney cancer.

V usage is TRBV6-1 and J usage is TRBJ2-7; 8 nucleotides match TRBD2. The CDR3 has 14 amino acids. From germline, CDR1 is MNHNS and CDR2 SASEGT. The junction had 6 bases not matched to a gene; V was cut back by 4 bases and J by 4 bases. CDR3 sequence (DNA): TGTGCCAGCAGTGTTAGCGGGGTTTCTTACGAGCAGTACTTC. This translates into CASSVSGVSYEQYF.

V usage is TRBV19 and J usage is TRBJ2-1, with 11 bases lining up with TRBD1. CDR1 and CDR2 (germline): LNHDA, SQIVND (reference sequence). After removal of 0 bases from V and 2 bases from J, the junction contained 3 bases not matched to a gene. The length of the CDR3 is 17 residues. This CDR3 is CASSIEGTGGAYNEQFF. CDR3 DNA: TGTGCCAGTAGTATAGAGGGGACAGGGGGAGCCTACAATGAGCAGTTCTTC.

The chain recombines TRBV10-3 with TRBJ2-1; D might be TRBD2 (6 bases). This CDR3 contains 15 residues. The V and J ends lost 3 bases and 2 bases respectively, with 11 bases between them. Per the germline V gene, CDR1 is ENHRY and CDR2 is SYGVKD. The CDR3 is CAISDSSATYNEQFF. CDR3 coding DNA: TGTGCCATCAGTGACTCTAGCGCGACCTACAATGAGCAGTTCTTC.

This clone was seen a single time. This sequence joins TRBV9 and TRBJ2-5, with 10 bases fitting TRBD1. The CDR3 consists of 16 residues. The germline gives CDR1 SGDLS, CDR2 YYNGEE. The V segment lost 4 bases and the J segment 5 bases; nucleotides outside the gene matches: 11. This CDR3 reads CASSPRDRGDRETQYF. The CDR3, as DNA: TGTGCCAGCAGCCCCCGGGACAGGGGCGACAGGGAGACCCAGTACTTC.

The chain is built from TRBV29-1 and TRBJ1-5, with D tentatively TRBD1 (6 bases). With 1 base removed from V and 3 bases from J, the gap between germline ends came to 10 bases. This CDR3 contains 14 residues. CDR1 and CDR2 (germline): SQVTM, ANQGSEA. CDR3 sequence: CSVEGQGPNQPQHF. In DNA, the CDR3 is TGCAGCGTTGAAGGGCAGGGGCCCAATCAGCCCCAGCATTTT.

This chain connects TRBV11-2 to TRBJ2-3; the D gene is possibly TRBD1 (6 bases). The CDR3 is 17 residues long. The germline V gene has CDR1 SGHAT and CDR2 FQNNGV. Trimming stripped 1 base from V and 6 bases from J, with 20 bases between. The CDR3 reads CASSLAPDRHPADTQYF. Here the CDR3 DNA reads TGTGCCAGCAGCTTAGCACCCGACAGGCACCCGGCGGATACGCAGTATTTT.

The chain combines TRBV7-6 with TRBJ2-7, with D uncertain. CDR3 length: 14 amino acids. V was shortened by 4 bases and J by 1 base, with 11 bases between the two germline ends. Germline loops: CDR1 SGHVS, CDR2 FNYEAQ. CDR3: CASSSTHGSYEQYF. In DNA form, the CDR3 reads TGTGCCAGCAGCTCGACTCACGGGTCCTACGAGCAGTACTTC.

J is TRBJ1-2 and V is TRBV28, with TRBD1 matching 7 bases. After removal of 4 bases from V and 8 bases from J, the junction contained 7 bases not matched to a gene. The germline CDR1 and CDR2 sequences are MDHEN and SYDVKM. This CDR3 is 13 amino acids long. DNA for the CDR3: TGTGCCAGCAGTTGGGACAGCTATAAAGGCTACACCTTC. Translating it yields CASSWDSYKGYTF.

CDR3 sequence: CASSTGSSTDTQYF. CDR3 coding DNA: TGTGCCAGTAGTACAGGGTCATCGACAGATACGCAGTATTTT. The chain carries TRBV19 and TRBJ2-3; perhaps TRBD1 as D (5 bases). The CDR3 sequence is 14 residues long. V was shortened by 4 bases and J by 3 bases, with 11 bases between the two germline ends. The V gene's germline CDR1 is LNHDA and CDR2 SQIVND (reference sequence). The variable domain in full, with the rest retrieved from reference TRBV19 and TRBJ2-3, is DGGITQSPKYLFRKEGQNVTLSCEQNLNHDAMYWYRQDPGQGLRLIYYSQIVNDFQKGDIAEGYSVSREKKESFPLTVTSAQKNPTAFYLCASSTGSSTDTQYFGPGTRLTVL.

This clone was observed a handful of times. The rearrangement uses TRBV15 and TRBJ1-4, with 10 bases matching TRBD1. Germline V gene sequence: CDR1 LNHNV, CDR2 YYDKDF (reference sequence). Unmatched junction bases numbered 4, after V lost 5 bases and J lost 7 bases. The CDR3 spans 14 residues. CDR3 loop: CATSGTGEVEKLFF. The CDR3 region has the DNA TGTGCCACCAGCGGGACAGGGGAGGTTGAAAAACTGTTTTTT.

This clone was detected once. The V gene is TRBV7-9, the J gene TRBJ1-4; D not resolved. The germline V gene encodes CDR1 SEHNR and CDR2 FQNEAQ (reference sequence). This CDR3 region has 11 residues. Trimming removed 11 bases at V and 8 bases at J, with 12 bases between. Here the CDR3 DNA reads TGTGCCGCTACCGGAGAAGAAAAACTGTTTTTT. This codes for CAATGEEKLFF.

The chain combines TRBV27 with TRBJ2-3, with 8 bases lining up with TRBD2. The J segment lost 5 bases and the V segment lost 5 bases, leaving 0 bases of the junction unmatched. Per germline, CDR1 MNHEY and CDR2 SMNVEV (reference sequence). This CDR3 comprises 12 residues. CDR3 nucleotides: TGTGCCAGCAGTAGCGGGGGAGATACGCAGTATTTT. Translating gives CASSSGGDTQYF.

The rearrangement uses TRBV6-5 and TRBJ1-1, with a possible D match to TRBD1 (5 bases). Per the germline V gene, CDR1 is MNHEY and CDR2 is SVGAGI. CDR3 length equals 15 residues. V lost 5 bases and J 4 bases, leaving 17 bases between the germline ends. CDR3 in DNA: TGTGCCAGCAGTCCCTTCGGAGGGGACGGCACTGAAGCTTTCTTT. Translating it yields CASSPFGGDGTEAFF.

This chain links TRBV6-6 with TRBJ2-7, with D unclear. Germline lookup yields CDR1 MNHNY and CDR2 SVGAGI (reference sequence). This CDR3 is 13 amino acids long. Trimming pared 6 bases from V and 0 bases from J, leaving 9 bases between. The CDR3 sequence is CASRVTNSYEQYF. The CDR3 DNA reads as TGTGCCAGCAGGGTTACGAACTCCTACGAGCAGTACTTC.

The gene calls are TRBV5-1 and TRBJ2-1; D uncertain. Germline CDR1 SGHRS, CDR2 YFSETQ. V was cut by 5 bases and J by 8 bases, with 11 bases left in between. The CDR3 loop spans 12 amino acids. The CDR3 spells CASSMNPYEQFF. DNA of the CDR3: TGCGCCAGCAGTATGAATCCGTATGAGCAGTTCTTC. Together with reference TRBV5-1 and TRBJ2-1, the CDR3 gives the full variable domain: KAGVTQTPRYLIKTRGQQVTLSCSPISGHRSVSWYQQTPGQGLQFLFEYFSETQRNKGNFPGRFSGRQFSNSRSEMNVSTLELGDSALYLCASSMNPYEQFFGPGTRLTVL.

Only one count was recorded for this clone. The rearrangement uses TRBV7-2 and TRBJ2-5, with 7 bases identical to TRBD1. Per germline, CDR1 SGHTA and CDR2 FQGNSA. Unmatched junction bases numbered 7, after V lost 5 bases and J lost 4 bases. The CDR3 has 14 residues. The CDR3 sequence is CASSGQEFGETQYF. CDR3 nucleotide sequence: TGTGCCAGCAGCGGACAGGAGTTCGGAGAGACCCAGTACTTC.

The gene calls are TRBV6-6 and TRBJ2-2; D call uncertain. V gave up 6 bases and J gave up 3 bases, with 11 bases separating them. The germline gives CDR1 MNHNY, CDR2 SVGAGI (reference sequence). CDR3 length: 14 residues. The CDR3 DNA follows: TGTGCCAGCAGATCAAGTGAGGACACCGGGGAGCTGTTTTTT. The encoded protein is CASRSSEDTGELFF.

V and J are TRBV4-3 and TRBJ1-1; D gene ambiguous. Looked up from germline, CDR1 is LGHNA and CDR2 is YSLEER. The CDR3 is 15 residues long. The V end was cut by 0 bases, the J end by 1 base, with 9 bases between. DNA for the CDR3: TGCGCCAGCAGCCAAGATTACAGCACGAACACTGAAGCTTTCTTT. Its translation: CASSQDYSTNTEAFF.

This chain connects TRBV27 to TRBJ2-1, with unresolved D. CDR1 is MNHEY, CDR2 SMNVEV, per germline (reference sequence). This CDR3 is 11 amino acids long. Trimming stripped 8 bases from V and 9 bases from J, with 11 bases between. CDR3 region: CASGLQSEQFF. CDR3 sequence (DNA): TGTGCCAGCGGCCTCCAAAGTGAGCAGTTCTTC.

The rearrangement uses TRBV7-9 and TRBJ2-7; D is unresolved. The CDR3 loop spans 13 amino acids. The germline CDR1 and CDR2 sequences are SEHNR and FQNEAQ (reference sequence). Trimming took off 5 bases at V and 7 bases at J, with 15 bases between the two ends. The CDR3 sequence: CASSTVTLGEQYF. CDR3 in DNA: TGTGCCAGCAGCACAGTAACGTTAGGGGAGCAGTACTTC.

The chain has TRBV6-1 and TRBJ2-3; 9 positions agree with TRBD1. CDR3 length: 15 amino acids. V shed 4 bases and J 4 bases; nucleotides not matched to a gene: 6. In germline, CDR1 is MNHNS, CDR2 SASEGT. CDR3 sequence: CASSATGGLADTQYF. DNA of the CDR3: TGTGCCAGCAGTGCGACAGGGGGATTGGCAGATACGCAGTATTTT.

The rearrangement joins TRBV7-9 to TRBJ1-4; 7 bases match TRBD1. Trimming took 1 base from V and 7 from J; bases not matched to a gene: 9. Germline V gives CDR1 SEHNR, CDR2 FQNEAQ (reference sequence). The CDR3 covers 16 residues. As DNA, the CDR3 is TGTGCCAGCAGCTTAGTGGAGGGGGCCGGGGGTGAAAAACTGTTTTTT. Its protein product is CASSLVEGAGGEKLFF.

The V gene is TRBV6-5, the J gene TRBJ2-6; D unclear. The V gene's germline CDR1 is MNHEY and CDR2 SVGAGI. This CDR3 contains 13 residues. The ends were cut back, 8 bases at V and 1 base at J, with 6 bases in the middle. The CDR3 bases are TGTGCCAGCGGTGGGTCTGGGGCCAACGTCCTGACTTTC. It is translated as CASGGSGANVLTF.